One T cell receptor (beta chain) is described in this entry. Its specificity is unknown. These data come from a study of cytomegalovirus exposure and HLA in healthy donors. Study-wide background: An analysis done earlier identified approximately 120 million unique TCR beta sequences from about 179 million T cells.

13 Jbeta primers and 60 Vbeta primers were used for the PCR. Clones were sequenced by immunoSEQ multiplex PCR, and TCRdb holds only the in-frame ones, with some missing. The table shows some 150,000 clones, with 79% occurring only once. V gave up 8 bases and J gave up 7 bases, with 17 bases separating them. Germline V CDR1 and CDR2: LNHDA, SQIVND (reference sequence). The CDR3 runs to 14 residues. Unrecorded immune exposure was likely among donors, who were nominally healthy when sampled. General study results and limits: Trimming of TCR beta V- and J-genes showed a link, identified in a later analysis, to a missense DCLRE1C variant.

The clonotype comes from a middle-aged man in good health and CMV-seronegative. This chain joins TRBV19 and TRBJ2-2; no firm D call. Sequencing was carried out using PBMCs. CDR3 sequence reads: CASLFLGAGGELFF. The CDR3 nucleotides read TGTGCCAGTCTTTTCTTAGGCGCAGGCGGGGAGCTGTTTTTT.